A few counts support the clone carrying this T cell receptor beta chain. No antigen is known for it. Trimming removed 1 base from V and 6 bases from J, with 6 bases in between. Germline V gene sequence: CDR1 LGHDT, CDR2 YNNKEL (reference sequence). CDR3 size: 13 residues. Produced via immunoSEQ multiplex PCR; TCRdb's table is partial and in-frame only. Of about 150,000 clones in the sample, about 90% were seen once. This record comes from a study of T cell responses to AZD1222 COVID-19 vaccine. The study, taken as a whole, reports: Nearly half of spike-specific TCRs reportedly target unmutated variant regions.

This material consisted of peripheral blood, taken on day 0 of MenACWY control vaccination. The rearrangement links TRBV3-1 (or the pseudogene TRBV3-2) to TRBJ1-4; D remains unclear. This TCR was recovered from an adult in good health. CDR3 sequence (DNA): TGTGCCAGCAGCCAAGGGACCGATGAAAAACTGTTTTTT. Residues: CASSQGTDEKLFF.